The clone carrying this T cell receptor beta chain has a handful of counts. This entry is derived from a study of blood T cells in healthy people across ages. For the second PCR, which ran for about 7 to 11 cycles, a sample-barcoded 5' primer and a J-beta primer mix were used. TCRdb re-derived calls from the 5' RACE reads in MiXCR, one entry per CDR3 protein. This table holds about 1.4 million distinct CDR3 sequences, 59% found once. This TCR derives from a man younger than 35 in good health. Input material: blood.

As DNA, the CDR3 is TGCGCCAGCAGCTTGGAACTAGCGGGAGGGCAGACCCAGTACTTC. Its protein is CASSLELAGGQTQYF. The chain joins TRBV5-1 to TRBJ2-5, with 13 bases fitting TRBD2. J lost 6 bases, V lost 0 bases, and 2 bases had no gene match. The CDR3 is made up of 15 amino acids. Germline V gene lookup returns CDR1 SGHRS and CDR2 YFSETQ.